Presented here are 3 T cell receptor beta chains from one specimen sequenced in a study. A single record per CDR3 protein comes from TCRdb applying MiXCR to the 5' RACE reads. The data show about 6,000 distinct CDR3 sequences, 55% to 75% seen once. Sequencing was carried out using naive CD4+ T cells sorted from blood. Subset described: naive CD4+ T cells, CD4+CD45RA+CD25-. These receptors were obtained from a female donor with breast cancer.

This chain connects TRBV11-2 to TRBJ2-1; the match to TRBD2 covers 7 bases. There are 15 residues in the CDR3. CDR1 SGHAT and CDR2 FQNNGV come from the germline V gene. After removal of 2 bases from V and 6 bases from J, the junction contained 7 bases not matched to a gene. Here the CDR3 reads CASSLRLAEVNEQFF. The CDR3 region has the DNA TGTGCCAGCAGCTTACGGCTAGCGGAAGTCAATGAGCAGTTCTTC.

The sample holds a few counts of this clonotype. V gene TRBV6-6 combines with J gene TRBJ2-7; the match to TRBD1 covers 9 bases. The V and J ends lost 5 bases and 5 bases, in that order; junction bases with no gene match: 4. The CDR3 is 13 residues long. The germline gives CDR1 MNHNY, CDR2 SVGAGI (reference sequence). CDR3 DNA: TGTGCCAGCAGTGGGACAGGGCCCCACGAGCAGTACGTC. This codes for CASSGTGPHEQYV.

CDR3 bases: TGCAGTGCCGAACTGAGCAGCGCGTACAATGAGCAGTTCTTC. Its protein product is CSAELSSAYNEQFF. This sequence joins TRBV20-1 and TRBJ2-1; D unclear. Germline CDR1 and CDR2: DFQATT and SNEGSKA (reference sequence). The CDR3 totals 14 residues. The ends were cut back, 6 bases at V and 4 bases at J, with 16 bases in the middle.